This section outlines one T cell receptor (beta chain) sequence together with its context. Using immunoSEQ multiplex PCR, the repertoire was profiled, and TCRdb retains in-frame clones only, with some absent. This table has roughly 290,000 clones, around four fifths appearing once. This sample was taken from a study of blood T cell repertoires in COVID-19. Sequencing was performed on peripheral blood. The sequence came from a woman in her forties or fifties with active or convalescent COVID-19.

The DNA for the CDR3 is TGCGCCAGCAGCTTGATAAGCGGGAACAATGAGCAGTTCTTC. Translation gives CASSLISGNNEQFF. The chain employs TRBV5-1 and TRBJ2-1, with 7 bases matching TRBD2. The V gene end was trimmed by 1 base and the J gene end by 5 bases; junction bases not matched to a gene: 3. The CDR3 spans 14 residues. The germline gives CDR1 SGHRS, CDR2 YFSETQ.